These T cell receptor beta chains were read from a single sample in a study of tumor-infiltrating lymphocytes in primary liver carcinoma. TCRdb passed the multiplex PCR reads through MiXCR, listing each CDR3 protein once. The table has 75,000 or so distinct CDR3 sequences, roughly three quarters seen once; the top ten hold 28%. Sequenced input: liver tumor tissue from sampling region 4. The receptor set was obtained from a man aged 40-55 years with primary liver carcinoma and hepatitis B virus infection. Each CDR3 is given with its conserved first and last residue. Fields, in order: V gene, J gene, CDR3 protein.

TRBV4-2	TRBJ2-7	CATAGLTGVHKSYEQYF
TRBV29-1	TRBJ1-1	CSVKIQENTEAFF
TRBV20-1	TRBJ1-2	CSGQVIYGYTF
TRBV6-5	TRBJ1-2	CGSRPGSSINHGYTF
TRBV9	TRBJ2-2	CASSVGTGGDTGELFF
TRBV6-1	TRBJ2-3	CASSERGASTDIQYF
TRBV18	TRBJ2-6	CASSPYVPGTGTSGANVLTF
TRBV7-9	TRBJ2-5	CASTPESQGTQYF
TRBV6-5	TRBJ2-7	CASSYPRRGAPASYEQYF
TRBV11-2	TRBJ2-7	CGSSLGGTLPYEQYF
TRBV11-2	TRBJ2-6	CASSLRQGGPYGANVLTF
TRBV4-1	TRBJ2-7	CVSSQEPTEGSSYEQYF
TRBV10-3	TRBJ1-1	CAISEGQCGTGAFF
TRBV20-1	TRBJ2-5	CSARGPYEYFETQYF
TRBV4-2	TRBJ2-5	CANSHEVGREIQYF
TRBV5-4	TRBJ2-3	CASSLSGSYADTQYF
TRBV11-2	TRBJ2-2	CASSFDRDRIGTGGLFF
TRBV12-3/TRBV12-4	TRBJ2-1	CASSLPATGPQFF